This passage covers 11 T cell receptor beta chains from one sample sequenced in a study of blood T cell repertoires in COVID-19. The table came from immunoSEQ multiplex PCR; TCRdb's copy has only in-frame clones and leaves some out. This sample has tens of thousands of clones, with about 90% found just once. The sample was peripheral blood. The receptors were gathered from a man aged 50 to 59 with active COVID-19.

The chain employs TRBV24-1 and TRBJ2-3; D uncertain. Germline lookup yields CDR1 KGHDR and CDR2 SFDVKD. V lost 9 bases and J 0 bases, leaving 15 bases between the germline ends. This CDR3 has 15 amino acids. The CDR3 DNA reads as TGTGCCACCTCCCGCGGCAGCACTAGCACAGATACGCAGTATTTT. Its translation is CATSRGSTSTDTQYF.

The chain combines TRBV12-5 with TRBJ1-5; TRBD1 matches 7 bases. The CDR3 loop spans 17 amino acids. The junction had 9 bases not matched to a gene; V was cut back by 1 base and J by 3 bases. Germline lookup yields CDR1 LGHNT and CDR2 FRNRAP. DNA of the CDR3: TGTGCTAGTGGTTTGGGACAGGGAATATCTTTCAATCAGCCCCAGCATTTT. It yields the protein CASGLGQGISFNQPQHF.

The genes are TRBV3-1 (or the pseudogene TRBV3-2) and TRBJ2-4; 8 bases agree with TRBD1. Germline V gives CDR1 LGHDT, CDR2 YNNKEL (reference sequence). V dropped 4 bases and J dropped 6; count of bases not matched to a gene: 5. The CDR3 is made up of 14 amino acids. The chain's CDR3 is CASSPQGAGNIQYF. CDR3 coding DNA: TGTGCCAGCAGCCCGCAGGGGGCTGGAAACATTCAGTACTTC.

V is TRBV5-6 and J is TRBJ2-7; TRBD2 matches 8 bases. V shed 4 bases and J 6 bases; nucleotides not matched to a gene: 9. Germline V gene data show CDR1 as SGHDT and CDR2 as YYEEEE. The CDR3 has 14 residues. The CDR3 bases are TGTGCCAGCAGCACGGGGGGGGCTCTACTCGAGCAGTACTTC. This gives the protein CASSTGGALLEQYF.

In this sample, this clone turned up once. The chain employs TRBV19 and TRBJ1-1; 7 bases agree with TRBD1. The germline CDR1 and CDR2 sequences are LNHDA and SQIVND (reference sequence). V lost 2 bases to trimming and J lost 0 bases; unmatched junction nucleotides: 6. CDR3 length: 16 residues. The CDR3 region has the DNA TGTGCCAGTAGTATACCCGCCGGACAGGTGAACACTGAAGCTTTCTTT. Amino acid sequence: CASSIPAGQVNTEAFF. The whole variable domain, filled in from reference TRBV19 and TRBJ1-1, reads DGGITQSPKYLFRKEGQNVTLSCEQNLNHDAMYWYRQDPGQGLRLIYYSQIVNDFQKGDIAEGYSVSREKKESFPLTVTSAQKNPTAFYLCASSIPAGQVNTEAFFGQGTRLTVV.

The rearrangement uses TRBV24-1 and TRBJ2-1; 7 positions agree with TRBD2. This CDR3 contains 14 residues. CDR1 and CDR2 from the germline V gene are KGHDR and SFDVKD. Germline trimming cut 8 bases from V and 4 bases from J; bases unmatched to any gene: 7. CDR3 sequence: CATMGSGGYNEQFF. The CDR3 DNA sequence: TGTGCCACCATGGGGTCGGGGGGTTACAATGAGCAGTTCTTC.

The rearrangement links TRBV30 to TRBJ1-1, with TRBD1 identical over 7 bases. CDR1 and CDR2 from the germline V gene are GTSNPN and SVGIG (reference sequence). Trimming took 3 bases from V and 8 from J; bases not matched to a gene: 6. The CDR3 consists of 12 residues. The CDR3 loop is CAWRETGTEAFF. The DNA of the CDR3 is TGTGCCTGGAGAGAGACAGGGACAGAAGCTTTCTTT.

The chain couples TRBV3-1 (or the pseudogene TRBV3-2) to TRBJ1-3, with D possibly being TRBD1 (6 bases). This CDR3 spans 18 amino acids. CDR1 and CDR2 from the germline V gene are LGHDT and YNNKEL (reference sequence). Trimming cost V 2 bases and J 0 bases, with 17 bases left between them. The CDR3 spells CASSQNHGQRISGNTIYF. The CDR3 bases are TGTGCCAGCAGCCAAAACCACGGACAGCGAATCTCTGGAAACACCATATATTTT.

This chain uses TRBV4-1 with TRBJ1-2; 7 nucleotides line up with TRBD1. The CDR3 sequence is 15 residues long. Per germline, CDR1 MGHRA and CDR2 YSYEKL. The ends lost 1 base at V and 4 bases at J; junction bases unmatched: 6. DNA for the CDR3: TGCGCCAGCAGCCAAGGGCGCGGGACAGCCTATGGCTACACCTTC. It encodes CASSQGRGTAYGYTF.

The CDR3 region is CASSLWEVGSSGNTIYF. CDR3 nucleotide sequence: TGTGCCAGCAGTTTATGGGAGGTAGGGAGCTCTGGAAACACCATATATTTT. The genes are TRBV28 and TRBJ1-3; D remains unclear. The germline V and J ends were trimmed by 0 bases and 0 bases, with 12 bases remaining between them. The germline gives CDR1 MDHEN, CDR2 SYDVKM. CDR3 length equals 17 residues.

This rearrangement joins TRBV7-9 to TRBJ1-5; no clear D gene. V lost 5 bases to trimming and J lost 2 bases, with 10 bases between them. Looked up from germline, CDR1 is SEHNR and CDR2 is FQNEAQ (reference sequence). The CDR3 has 14 amino acids. The CDR3 region is CASSHGSGNQPQHF. For the CDR3, the DNA is TGTGCCAGCAGCCACGGTTCCGGCAATCAGCCCCAGCATTTT. The complete variable domain, with remaining parts taken from reference TRBV7-9 and TRBJ1-5, reads DTGVSQNPRHKITKRGQNVTFRCDPISEHNRLYWYRQTLGQGPEFLTYFQNEAQLEKSRLLSDRFSAERPKGSFSTLEIQRTEQGDSAMYLCASSHGSGNQPQHFGDGTRLSIL.